The T cell receptor beta chain described here comes from a study of beta chain features in type 1 diabetes. All of the isolated RNA was reverse transcribed, so expressed TCRB transcripts were sequenced. Only in-frame clones appear in the TCRdb table, and some are missing; sequencing was by immunoSEQ multiplex PCR. The sample shows 500,000 to 800,000 clones, 12% of them seen only once. CD4+ cells of the naive, central memory, regulatory and stem cell-like memory types were sorted via CD45RO/CCR7/CD25/CD127/CD95/CD27. As to this clone: Its antigen remains unknown. Additional DNA sequences in this sample encode the identical CDR3.

The CDR3 is 13 residues long. Germline V gene data show CDR1 as KGHSH and CDR2 as LQKENI. The V and J ends lost 6 bases and 2 bases respectively, with 10 bases between them. Notes on the study in general: Insertion counts at VDJ junctions were lower in type 1 diabetes patients, who also showed more deletions there. The naive, central memory and Treg TCRB repertoires looked more alike in patients than they did in healthy donors. Among all four CD4+ subsets, Type 1 diabetes patients had TCRB CDR3s that were moderately but significantly shorter.

Specimen: naive CD4+ T cells from blood. The V call is TRBV18, the J call TRBJ2-5, with D perhaps matching TRBD1 (6 bases). This TCR was sampled from a man aged 25 to 45 with type 1 diabetes. This chain's CDR3 is CASSRGQQETQYF. The CDR3 coding sequence is TGTGCCAGCTCCCGGGGACAACAAGAGACCCAGTACTTC.